What follows are 20 T cell receptor beta chains derived from one specimen sequenced in a study of cytomegalovirus exposure and HLA in healthy donors listed by TCRdb under 2017. Library method: the immunoSEQ multiplex PCR assay. For the multiplex PCR, a mixture combining 60 forward primers for TCR Vbeta segments and 13 reverse primers for TCR Jbeta segments was used. TCRdb stores this immuneACCESS table with in-frame sequences only. Part of the clones is absent; in the studies checked, under half of the shortfall reflects unresolved V genes, and no reason is known for the rest. In all, the sample holds about 220,000 clones, and about four fifths of those were seen once. The biggest ten clones account for 5.4% of the sample. Sequencing input: PBMCs. These receptors were taken from a woman between 40 and 50 years old in good health and CMV-seropositive.

The chain carries TRBV7-2 and TRBJ1-4; no reliable D call. V was pared by 2 bases and J by 4 bases, with 17 bases between. This CDR3 is built from 17 residues. Germline V gene lookup returns CDR1 SGHTA and CDR2 FQGNSA. CDR3 protein: CASSLSTIPGHNEKLFF. The CDR3, as DNA: TGTGCCAGCAGCTTATCAACCATACCGGGTCATAATGAAAAACTGTTTTTT. The full variable domain, completed using reference TRBV7-2 and TRBJ1-4, is GAGVSQSPSNKVTEKGKDVELRCDPISGHTALYWYRQSLGQGLEFLIYFQGNSAPDKSGLPSDRFSAERTGGSVSTLTIQRTQQEDSAVYLCASSLSTIPGHNEKLFFGSGTQLSVL.

The chain has TRBV7-2 and TRBJ2-7, with 11 nucleotides matching TRBD1. The ends lost 5 bases at V and 6 bases at J; junction bases unmatched: 15. The germline gives CDR1 SGHTA, CDR2 FQGNSA. CDR3 length equals 17 residues. CDR3 bases: TGTGCCAGCAGCCCCCACTCCGGACAGGGGGCGCTTGGCGAGCAGTACTTC. The encoded protein is CASSPHSGQGALGEQYF.

The chain couples TRBV5-6 to TRBJ1-6, with 10 bases lining up with TRBD1. V lost 2 bases to trimming and J lost 7 bases; unmatched junction nucleotides: 3. This CDR3 spans 15 amino acids. Germline CDR1 reads SGHDT; CDR2 reads YYEEEE. The CDR3: CASSFVDRGNSPLHF. The CDR3 bases are TGTGCCAGCAGCTTCGTGGACAGGGGGAATTCACCCCTCCACTTT. Variable domain in full (rest from reference TRBV5-6 and TRBJ1-6): DAGVTQSPTHLIKTRGQQVTLRCSPKSGHDTVSWYQQALGQGPQFIFQYYEEEERQRGNFPDRFSGHQFPNYSSELNVNALLLGDSALYLCASSFVDRGNSPLHFGNGTRLTVT.

In DNA form, the CDR3 reads TGTGCCAGCAGCCACGGACAGGCCCTGGGGGGAAACACCATATATTTT. It yields the protein CASSHGQALGGNTIYF. This chain joins TRBV7-6 and TRBJ1-3; 7 nucleotides align to TRBD1. The germline V gene has CDR1 SGHVS and CDR2 FNYEAQ. Unmatched junction bases numbered 11, after V lost 5 bases and J lost 4 bases. The CDR3 is made up of 16 amino acids.

The CDR3 loop is CASAGTAGNTIYF. The CDR3 DNA reads TGTGCCAGCGCTGGGACAGCAGGAAACACCATATATTTT. The rearrangement joins TRBV19 to TRBJ1-3; 7 bases match TRBD1. V shed 9 bases, J shed 4 bases, and the junction held 6 bases outside the gene matches. CDR3 length: 13 amino acids. Germline V gives CDR1 LNHDA, CDR2 SQIVND (reference sequence).

The gene calls are TRBV9 and TRBJ1-4; D may be TRBD1 (6 bases). Germline V CDR1 and CDR2: SGDLS, YYNGEE. Trimming left V 4 bases short and J 5 bases short, with 15 bases between. The CDR3 spans 15 residues. CDR3 in amino acids: CASSPSGVGNEKLFF. The CDR3 region has the DNA TGTGCCAGCAGCCCCTCAGGGGTCGGGAATGAAAAACTGTTTTTT.

This chain links TRBV9 with TRBJ1-4; tentative D call: TRBD1 (6 bases). Germline-derived CDR1 and CDR2 are SGDLS and YYNGEE. V was pared by 4 bases and J by 6 bases, with 13 bases between. This CDR3 contains 14 residues. The DNA of the CDR3 is TGTGCCAGCAGCCCGGGACACCCGGATGAAAAACTGTTTTTT. As protein: CASSPGHPDEKLFF.

The sample holds one count of this clone. The chain carries TRBV7-2 and TRBJ2-2; tentative D call: TRBD2 (5 bases). In germline, CDR1 is SGHTA, CDR2 FQGNSA. This CDR3 region has 15 residues. Trimming removed 3 bases at V and 7 bases at J, with 15 bases between. CDR3 DNA sequence: TGTGCCAGCAGCTTTGCTAGAGCGGTCGGCGGGGAGCTGTTTTTT. Its protein is CASSFARAVGGELFF.

For this clone: Other DNA sequences in this sample translate to the same CDR3. The V call is TRBV5-4, the J call TRBJ1-6, with 8 bases fitting TRBD1. Germline trimming cut 1 base from V and 7 bases from J; bases unmatched to any gene: 1. Germline assignment: CDR1 SGHNT and CDR2 YYREEE (reference sequence). CDR3 length: 14 amino acids. CDR3 sequence: CASSLWDRNSPLHF. The DNA of the CDR3 is TGTGCCAGCAGCTTGTGGGACAGGAATTCACCCCTCCACTTT.

This clone showed up just a few times. V gene TRBV18 combines with J gene TRBJ1-1, with 10 bases identical to TRBD1. The CDR3 totals 14 residues. In germline, CDR1 is KGHSH, CDR2 LQKENI. The junction had 6 bases not matched to a gene; V was cut back by 6 bases and J by 5 bases. The CDR3 region has the DNA TGTGCCAGCTCCCTAGGGACAGGGGAAACTGAAGCTTTCTTT. Translating it yields CASSLGTGETEAFF.

The V gene is TRBV30, the J gene TRBJ1-1; no clear D gene. The V and J ends lost 2 bases and 2 bases respectively, with 9 bases between them. CDR3 size: 13 residues. From germline, CDR1 is GTSNPN and CDR2 SVGIG (reference sequence). This CDR3 reads CAWSPRSNTEAFF. Here the CDR3 DNA reads TGTGCCTGGAGTCCTAGGTCAAACACTGAAGCTTTCTTT.

The chain combines TRBV9 with TRBJ2-3, with 8 bases fitting TRBD2. The CDR3 has 15 amino acids. Germline lookup yields CDR1 SGDLS and CDR2 YYNGEE. J gave up 2 bases and V 3 bases, and 5 bases lay outside the gene matches. This CDR3 is CASSAAGGDTDTQYF. CDR3 bases: TGTGCCAGCAGCGCTGCGGGGGGCGACACAGATACGCAGTATTTT.

This chain joins TRBV29-1 and TRBJ2-2, with TRBD1 matching 7 bases. This CDR3 has 14 amino acids. With V trimmed by 4 bases and J by 0 bases, 2 bases remained unmatched. Germline loops: CDR1 SQVTM, CDR2 ANQGSEA. The CDR3 region is CSVATGTNTGELFF. CDR3 nucleotides: TGCAGCGTTGCGACAGGGACGAACACCGGGGAGCTGTTTTTT.

Only one count was recorded for this clone. V is TRBV28 and J is TRBJ2-3; 10 bases agree with TRBD2. Trimming took 3 bases from V and 4 from J; bases not matched to a gene: 4. Germline lookup yields CDR1 MDHEN and CDR2 SYDVKM. The CDR3 is 15 residues long. The CDR3 DNA sequence: TGTGCCAGCAGTTTGAGGCTAGCGGGAGCAGATACGCAGTATTTT. Protein product: CASSLRLAGADTQYF.

The chain carries TRBV30 and TRBJ2-2, with D unclear. Germline V lookup: CDR1 GTSNPN, CDR2 SVGIG (reference sequence). Trimming cost V 1 base and J 1 base, with 4 bases left between them. The CDR3 has 13 amino acids. The CDR3 nucleotides are TGTGCCTGGAGTGCAGGGAACACCGGGGAGCTGTTTTTT. It codes for CAWSAGNTGELFF.

The chain carries TRBV9 and TRBJ2-5; 9 bases fit TRBD2. V gave up 0 bases and J gave up 4 bases; unmatched junction bases: 4. The length of the CDR3 is 15 residues. Germline-derived CDR1 and CDR2 are SGDLS and YYNGEE. This chain's CDR3 is CASSVDSGRRETQYF. CDR3 DNA sequence: TGTGCCAGCAGCGTAGATAGCGGGAGAAGAGAGACCCAGTACTTC. Complete variable domain (other parts from reference TRBV9 and TRBJ2-5): DSGVTQTPKHLITATGQRVTLRCSPRSGDLSVYWYQQSLDQGLQFLIQYYNGEERAKGNILERFSAQQFPDLHSELNLSSLELGDSALYFCASSVDSGRRETQYFGPGTRLLVL.

The chain recombines TRBV9 with TRBJ2-3; 8 bases map to TRBD2. Per the germline V gene, CDR1 is SGDLS and CDR2 is YYNGEE. The CDR3 totals 15 residues. J was trimmed by 1 base and V by 2 bases; bases with no gene match: 3. The DNA of the CDR3 is TGTGCCAGCAGCGTTAGAGCGGGGGGCACAGATACGCAGTATTTT. Amino acid sequence: CASSVRAGGTDTQYF.

This sequence joins TRBV5-1 and TRBJ2-3, with 14 positions matching TRBD2. Germline assignment: CDR1 SGHRS and CDR2 YFSETQ. Germline trimming cut 3 bases from V and 3 bases from J; bases unmatched to any gene: 12. CDR3 length: 19 residues. In DNA, the CDR3 is TGCGCCAGCAGCTCTTCCCCCGGGACTAGCGGGAGAGCTACAGATACGCAGTATTTT. Translating gives CASSSSPGTSGRATDTQYF.

This clone was counted only a few times. The CDR3 bases are TGTGCCAGCAGCGTAGGGAGCGGGGGATCTTACAATGAGCAGTTCTTC. Translation: CASSVGSGGSYNEQFF. The genes are TRBV9 and TRBJ2-1; 8 bases agree with TRBD2. CDR1 SGDLS and CDR2 YYNGEE come from the germline V gene. With V trimmed by 0 bases and J by 4 bases, 6 bases remained unmatched. The CDR3 sequence is 16 residues long.

J is TRBJ1-1 and V is TRBV10-3; D is uncertain. Trimming pared 2 bases from V and 1 base from J, leaving 5 bases between. This CDR3 has 13 residues. Germline V gene data show CDR1 as ENHRY and CDR2 as SYGVKD. The CDR3 sequence: CAISEIQNTEAFF. The DNA for the CDR3 is TGTGCCATCAGTGAGATCCAGAACACTGAAGCTTTCTTT.